The present T cell receptor (beta chain) was sequenced within a study of OX40 agonist ivuxolimab in advanced cancers. Study findings and constraints: The study found that CD8+ T cells averaged more expanded clones than CD4+.

The germline V and J ends were trimmed by 5 bases and 4 bases, with 14 bases remaining between them. The CDR3 loop spans 15 amino acids. Germline V gives CDR1 SGHTA, CDR2 FQGNSA. The table came from immunoSEQ multiplex PCR; TCRdb's copy has only in-frame clones and leaves some out. The sample yields under 65,000 clones, about 88% seen once. Of note for this clone: No antigen is known for it.

This specimen consisted of CD4+ or CD8+ T cells sorted from blood, obtained in a trial of the OX40 agonist ivuxolimab. The sequence was obtained from an adult with an advanced solid tumor such as melanoma, head and neck, liver or kidney cancer. The chain employs TRBV7-2 and TRBJ2-2; TRBD2 might be the D (6 bases). The CDR3 DNA is TGTGCCAGCAGCAAGGGACTGTCGAGCACCGGGGAGCTGTTTTTT. Its translation: CASSKGLSSTGELFF.